This T cell receptor (beta chain) was sequenced during a study of cytomegalovirus exposure and HLA in healthy donors. Note on this clone: What it binds is not known.

Donors counted as nominally healthy when sampled, yet unrecorded immune exposures were likely. It was with 60 Vbeta and 13 Jbeta primers that the PCR ran. Libraries were prepared by immunoSEQ multiplex PCR; TCRdb keeps only in-frame clonotypes and omits some of them. The sample records about 180,000 clones, under 85% being singletons. Whole-study findings and limits: Exclusion as indistinguishable affected some V segments, including TRBV6-2 and TRBV6-3. The study put around 180 TCR beta chains on its list as cytomegalovirus-associated.

V was clipped by 5 bases and J by 7 bases; unmatched bases: 8. This CDR3 region has 14 residues. Germline CDR1 is MNHEY and CDR2 is SVGAGI. The sequence derives from a male donor in good health and CMV-seronegative. The sequenced material came from PBMCs. The rearrangement joins TRBV6-5 to TRBJ2-1, with TRBD1 identical over 7 bases. The CDR3 sequence is CASSPLQGRNEQFF. In DNA, the CDR3 is TGTGCCAGCAGTCCCTTACAGGGGCGGAATGAGCAGTTCTTC.